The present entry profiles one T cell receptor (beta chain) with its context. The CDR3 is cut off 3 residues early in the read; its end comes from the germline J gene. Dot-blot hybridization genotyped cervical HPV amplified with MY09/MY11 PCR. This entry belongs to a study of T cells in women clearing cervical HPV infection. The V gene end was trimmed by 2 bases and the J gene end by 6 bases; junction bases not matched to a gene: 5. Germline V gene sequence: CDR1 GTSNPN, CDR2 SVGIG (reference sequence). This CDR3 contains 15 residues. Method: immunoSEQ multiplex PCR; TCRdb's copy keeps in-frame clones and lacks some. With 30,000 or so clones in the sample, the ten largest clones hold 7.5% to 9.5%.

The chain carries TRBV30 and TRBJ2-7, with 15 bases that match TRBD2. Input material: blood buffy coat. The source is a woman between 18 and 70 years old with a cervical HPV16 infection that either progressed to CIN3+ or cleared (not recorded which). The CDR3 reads CAWSRKGLAGGEQYF. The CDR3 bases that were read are TGTGCCTGGAGTAGGAAGGGACTAGCGGGAGGCGAG.